A selection of T cell receptor beta chains follows, all from one sample in a study of cytotoxic CD8 clonotypes in ibrutinib-treated CLL. Repertoires were generated with immunoSEQ multiplex PCR, while TCRdb's copy carries only in-frame clones and drops some. In the table there are roughly 170,000 clones, approximately 80% of which are singletons. The input for sequencing was PBMCs, taken after 24 months of ibrutinib treatment. The receptors come from a human donor with chronic lymphocytic leukemia. Both conserved end residues are part of each CDR3. A D gene is named only where the DNA matches it firmly. Clone size, where shown, is once, few, many, or a class for clones that have expanded.

D	size	J	V	CDR3	DNA
.	.	TRBJ2-7	TRBV4-1	CASSQGQGHEQYF	TGCGCCAGCAGCCAAGGCCAGGGCCACGAGCAGTACTTC
TRBD1	.	TRBJ1-2	TRBV5-5	CASSFGGQAGVNYGYTF	TGTGCCAGCAGCTTTGGGGGACAGGCTGGGGTTAACTATGGCTACACCTTC
.	few	TRBJ1-6	TRBV19	CASRGLHNSPLHF	TGTGCCAGTAGAGGGCTCCATAATTCACCCCTCCACTTT
TRBD2	.	TRBJ2-7	TRBV6-5	CASSPSGISSYEQYF	TGTGCCAGCAGCCCTAGCGGGATAAGCTCCTACGAGCAGTACTTC
TRBD1	.	TRBJ1-5	TRBV28	CASSFDDRGSQPQHF	TGTGCCAGCAGTTTCGATGACAGGGGAAGCCAGCCCCAGCATTTT
TRBD1	.	TRBJ1-2	TRBV4-1	CASSQEGSRGRGGYTF	TGCGCCAGCAGCCAAGAAGGGTCAAGGGGGCGGGGTGGCTACACCTTC
.	.	TRBJ1-1	TRBV28	CASSPPGGRAYTEAFF	TGTGCCAGCAGTCCCCCAGGCGGACGGGCTTACACTGAAGCTTTCTTT
TRBD1	.	TRBJ1-4	TRBV5-4	CASSLGRHGTGLEKLFF	TGTGCCAGCAGCTTGGGTCGTCACGGGACAGGGCTTGAAAAACTGTTTTTT
.	.	TRBJ1-5	TRBV4-1	CASSQDMGGTQPQHF	TGCGCCAGCAGCCAAGACATGGGTGGAACTCAGCCCCAGCATTTT
TRBD1	.	TRBJ1-4	TRBV6-5	CASSTTGTGSEKLFF	TGTGCCAGCAGTACCACCGGGACAGGGAGTGAAAAACTGTTTTTT
TRBD1	.	TRBJ1-2	TRBV7-9	CASSLGVGQGPGRYGYTF	TGTGCCAGCAGCTTAGGCGTGGGACAGGGCCCGGGGAGGTATGGCTACACCTTC
.	once	TRBJ2-1	TRBV5-5	CASSLVLSSYNEQFF	TGTGCCAGCAGCTTGGTATTGAGCTCCTACAATGAGCAGTTCTTC
TRBD1	.	TRBJ1-1	TRBV5-4	CATHRQGGTEAFF	TGTGCCACCCACCGACAGGGAGGCACTGAAGCTTTCTTT
TRBD1	.	TRBJ1-5	TRBV30	CAWSVTGGISNQPQHF	TGTGCCTGGAGTGTTACAGGGGGAATTAGCAATCAGCCCCAGCATTTT
TRBD1	.	TRBJ1-5	TRBV6-5	CASSYSSRGQPQHF	TGTGCCAGCAGTTACTCGAGCAGGGGGCAGCCCCAGCATTTT
.	once	TRBJ1-2	TRBV5-1	CASSPDSTNYGYTF	TGCGCCAGCAGCCCGGACAGCACCAACTATGGCTACACCTTC